This entry is about one T cell receptor beta chain. Its target is unknown. The data belong to a study of T cell responses to AZD1222 COVID-19 vaccine. Study-wide points: The sample set comprised mostly white British donors with more females, and clonal diversity was possibly underestimated. Spike-wide vaccine-associated CD4 TCRs dominated at 160-218 and 743-854.

TCRdb's table, derived via immunoSEQ multiplex PCR, lists solely in-frame clones and lacks some. The table lists roughly 180,000 clones, approximately 91% of them singletons, with around 3.6% in the top ten. The CDR3 is 16 residues long. Trimming cost V 4 bases and J 0 bases, with 15 bases left between them. From germline, CDR1 is MDHEN and CDR2 SYDVKM. Sequenced here: peripheral blood, sampled 28 days after the second AZD1222 dose. The TCR sequence derives from an adult who received the AZD1222 COVID-19 vaccine. The chain combines TRBV28 with TRBJ1-1; maybe TRBD1 (6 bases). The CDR3 loop reads CASSSLGWTVNTEAFF. As DNA, the CDR3 is TGTGCCAGCAGTTCGTTGGGTTGGACAGTGAACACTGAAGCTTTCTTT.